Listed below are T cell receptor beta chains from one sample, sequenced in a study of shared clonotypes between healthy human individuals. The data were produced by immunoSEQ multiplex PCR, yet TCRdb's version contains in-frame clones alone and is incomplete. Among 2 million to 2.5 million clones listed, approximately 93% were seen once. The specimen sequenced was naive CD4+ T cells from PBMCs. Source of these receptors: a man between 18 and 35 years old in good health. Some clones in this sample may be carry-over from other donors' samples. The CDR3 runs from the conserved cysteine through the conserved F or W. Each record gives: D gene, J gene, clone size, CDR3 length, V gene, CDR3 protein. D genes are given only for firm matches. Only part of the rows carry a size: once, few, many, or a class if the clone is expanded.

>-|TRBJ2-5|-|13|TRBV2
CASNEGLQGAQYF
>-|TRBJ1-3|-|16|TRBV18
CASSPNLGSAGNTIYF
>-|TRBJ2-5|-|13|TRBV5-1
CASSLGREETQYF
>TRBD2|TRBJ2-7|-|15|TRBV10-3
CAISESGIQSYEQYF
>-|TRBJ2-7|-|14|TRBV29-1
CSVVVQGGLYEQYF
>-|TRBJ2-5|-|18|TRBV15
CATSRDRPPRGRGETQYF
>-|TRBJ1-2|-|17|TRBV12-2
CASRLYPPRKANYGYTF
>-|TRBJ2-7|-|13|TRBV5-4
CASSARESYEQYF
>-|TRBJ1-3|-|15|TRBV28
CASRPDRPSGNTIYF
>-|TRBJ2-6|-|17|TRBV14
CASSRVGLLYGANVLTF
>-|TRBJ2-2|-|15|TRBV19
CASSIRLGGTGELFF
>-|TRBJ1-1|-|13|TRBV28
CASSLRLGSEAFF
>TRBD1|TRBJ2-4|-|14|TRBV4-1
CASSQPGQKNIQYF
>-|TRBJ1-5|few|14|TRBV5-1
CASSPTGPDQPQHF
>-|TRBJ1-2|-|13|TRBV6-1
CASSEDRNYGYTF
>TRBD1|TRBJ2-5|-|15|TRBV5-1
CASRVTGLGKETQYF
>-|TRBJ2-3|-|14|TRBV7-2
CASSLVGRGDTQYF
>-|TRBJ1-6|-|14|TRBV28
CASSWSSYNSPLHF
>-|TRBJ1-2|-|13|TRBV30
CASTQGLNYGYTF
>-|TRBJ2-2|-|17|TRBV5-1
CASSLQVPGINTGELFF
>TRBD2|TRBJ2-3|-|19|TRBV7-9
CASSLNRLAGGTSTDTQYF
>-|TRBJ2-1|-|14|TRBV7-2
CASLGGSLYNEQFF
>-|TRBJ1-1|-|16|TRBV7-9
CASSWGGGPGSTEAFF
>-|TRBJ2-7|-|13|TRBV7-3
CASSLGWLYEQYF
>TRBD2|TRBJ2-1|once|15|TRBV18
CASSPGLAGSDEQFF
>TRBD1|TRBJ2-5|-|15|TRBV14
CASSQATGWQETQYF
>-|TRBJ2-6|-|15|TRBV5-1
CASSAGLAGANVLTF
>TRBD2|TRBJ2-5|-|18|TRBV7-9
CASSPRLASGKFQETQYF
>TRBD2|TRBJ2-7|-|16|TRBV7-2
CASSPRRSGTTYEQYF
>-|TRBJ1-3|-|15|TRBV5-6
CASSYYGTGRNTIYF
>-|TRBJ2-7|-|12|TRBV29-1
CSARQETYEQYF
>-|TRBJ2-3|-|14|TRBV30
CAWSAGTPADTQYF
>-|TRBJ2-7|-|13|TRBV6-5
CASTTPGQYEQYF
>TRBD2|TRBJ2-1|-|15|TRBV29-1
CSPRLAGDTYNEQFF
>TRBD1|TRBJ1-2|-|16|TRBV5-8
CASSSPIVGQGYGYTF
>-|TRBJ2-1|-|17|TRBV21-1
CASSGKEGRAIYNEQFF
>-|TRBJ2-7|-|18|TRBV28
CASTAPGPKPGSSYEQYF
>-|TRBJ2-3|once|10|TRBV2
CASSALTQYF
>-|TRBJ1-1|-|14|TRBV5-1
CASSLQGPDPEAFF
>TRBD1|TRBJ1-3|-|17|TRBV18
CASSPQGAPRSGNTIYF
>-|TRBJ1-1|-|16|TRBV30
CAWTGAGGLMNTEAFF
>-|TRBJ1-5|-|13|TRBV28
CASSPRALRAQHF
>-|TRBJ1-1|few|14|TRBV28
CASSLRSGNTEAFF